This T cell receptor beta chain was identified during a study of T-cell memory formation after mild COVID-19 (dated by TCRdb to the early 2020s). Some background on the complete study: TCR sequence clusters from the two donors were largely donor specific. Longitudinal TCRalpha and TCRbeta repertoire sequencing tracked T-cell clones expanding and contracting after mild COVID-19 in a couple of donors. Two young, previously healthy adult volunteers made up the cohort, one male and one female.

Instrument on record: Illumina NovaSeq 6000. TCRalpha and TCRbeta cDNA libraries were built by 5'RACE with constant-segment primers, adding sample barcodes and unique molecular identifiers. Trizol reagent was used to extract RNA from every sample. Amplification of the libraries took two PCR steps, and the second step added a second sample barcode plus Illumina TruSeq adapters. Sequencing of libraries was performed on an Illumina NovaSeq with 2 x 150 bp paired-end reads. For the original study's pipeline: With migec v1.2.7, reads were demultiplexed and then collapsed into UMI-guided consensus sequences. Using mixcr v2.1.11, the UMI consensuses were aligned to TRA and TRB V and J templates and assembled into clonotypes. Clonotypes were classified as expanded or contracted when called significant by both edgeR and NoisET, with noise models trained on biological replicates. For edgeR calls, the cutoffs were a false discovery rate-adjusted p below 0.01 and a log2 fold-change threshold of 1. As an exploratory analysis of dynamics, max-normalized trajectories of the 1000 most abundant clonotypes were examined by PCA with hierarchical clustering. Each responding clone was given a CD4 or CD8 phenotype based on the CD4+ and CD8+ repertoires, which had been sequenced separately. The public reads were reprocessed in TCRdb via fastp at Q25 and MiXCR, keeping in-frame beta chains. Each entry merges the rows of one CDR3 protein and shows their most common DNA and genes. TCRdb's processing, not the study's, gives the V and J calls here. In this sample the table shows fewer than 350,000 distinct CDR3 sequences, roughly 15% of which occur a single time. 20% to 25% of the sample rests with the top ten.

General conclusions and limits of the study: Only a couple of mild cases were covered by the study, and larger cohorts that include severe cases with pre-infection samples were considered necessary. Contracting CD4+ clones turned up mainly in the CM and EM memory subsets, whereas EMRA was where CD8+ clones were enriched. Some responding clones were detected in pre-infection memory, which suggested that pre-existing cross-reactive memory T cells had joined the SARS-CoV-2 response. The second-wave clones that peaked on day 37 were not confirmed to be SARS-CoV-2 specific. Clones contracting from day 15 to 85 had balanced CD4/CD8 phenotypes, while a second wave expanding from day 15 to 37 was biased towards CD4+.

This clonotype was seen ten or more times. Its target antigen remains unknown. No base quality values were provided; no much bigger clone lies one nucleotide off. Including cysteine and phenylalanine, the CDR3 has 15 amino acids. Solely the CDR3 DNA is kept, with 45 bases framed from the first base. CDR1 and CDR2 are drawn from the germline V gene: SGHRS, YFSETQ. Deletion took 4 bases off V and 1 base off J, with a span of 14 bases between the germline ends. PBMCs were isolated by Ficoll-Paque density gradient centrifugation. This TCR derives from a man aged 18 to 35 who had mild COVID-19 (a few samples of this study predate the infection). The sample titles of this study are shuffled in the database, so cell type and time point are left out; the donor was told from shared clones. The sequencing sample was made of PBMCs or a T cell subset sorted from them (not recorded which). Here the chain combines TRBV5-1 and TRBJ1-1; there is no confident call for the D gene. The CDR3 has the sequence CASSVLPASNTEAFF. The DNA sequence reads TGCGCCAGCAGCGTATTACCAGCCTCGAACACTGAAGCTTTCTTT.